A selection of T cell receptor beta chains follows, all from one sample in a study of CD8 T cells in Susac syndrome. TCRdb passed the immunoSEQ multiplex PCR reads through MiXCR, listing each CDR3 protein once. The sample contains roughly 400,000 distinct CDR3 sequences, 85% to 90% of which appear only once. The sample was CD8+ T cells from PBMCs. Receptor source: a human donor with multiple sclerosis. Each CDR3 is given with its conserved first and last residue. Size values are once, few and many counts, or a class for expanded clones, and some rows have none.

TRBJ2-7 TRBV29-1 . CSVDYGVGDEQYF
TRBJ1-1 TRBV5-1 . CASSQTGITNTEAFF
TRBJ2-7 TRBV28 . CASNLDTSGAYEQYF
TRBJ2-1 TRBV15 . CATSPTSGNYNEQFF
TRBJ1-3 TRBV19 once CASSTTIVGNTIYF
TRBJ2-4 TRBV9 once CASSVEGGSGKAKNIQYF
TRBJ2-7 TRBV5-1 . CASTPGEGSSSYEQYF
TRBJ1-5 TRBV20-1 . CSAWGGSNQPQHF
TRBJ2-1 TRBV20-1 . CSARDPGGSAEFGEQFF
TRBJ2-7 TRBV6-4 . CASSELVSKQYF
TRBJ2-5 TRBV3-1 . CASSLLRDRAWETQYF
TRBJ2-7 TRBV30 . CASGASPYEQYF
TRBJ2-1 TRBV4-1 . CASSRTSGIRSYNEQFF
TRBJ2-7 TRBV6-5 . CASSFGLF
TRBJ2-5 TRBV5-1 few CASSLEDLKSFGQETQYF
TRBJ1-1 TRBV4-1 . CASSWFTRLGQGASLDTEAFF
TRBJ1-2 TRBV7-2 . CASSLDRDGYTF
TRBJ2-3 TRBV12-3/TRBV12-4 . CASGSGLAVTDTQYF
TRBJ2-7 TRBV9 . CASSVRPTPYEQYF
TRBJ2-6 TRBV5-1 . CASSWDFSGANVLTF
TRBJ2-6 TRBV5-6 . CASSLEGGTGANVLTF
TRBJ2-7 TRBV3-1 . CASSPGGRPPYEQYF
TRBJ2-3 TRBV7-8 . CASSPTGLAGELTTDTQYF
TRBJ2-7 TRBV29-1 . CSVEGQVPYEQYF
TRBJ1-5 TRBV20-1 . CSVTDSLNQPQHF
TRBJ2-7 TRBV5-4 . CASSSNKEAGGPRGVSYEQYF
TRBJ2-7 TRBV30 . CAWSVTGSGEQYF
TRBJ1-6 TRBV27 . CASITQGWGDSPLHF
TRBJ2-1 TRBV14 . CASSQEGYNSYNEQFF
TRBJ1-1 TRBV28 . CASSLDPSPAAEAFF
TRBJ2-7 TRBV3-1 once CASSHASYEQYF
TRBJ2-1 TRBV29-1 . CSVDVNEQFF
TRBJ2-5 TRBV14 . CASSGGSLETQYF
TRBJ2-5 TRBV28 . CASSLKAGRAHVPHVQETQYF
TRBJ2-3 TRBV4-1 . CASSQEGSGEADTQYF
TRBJ1-5 TRBV2 . CASSNQDLEGNQPQHF
TRBJ2-7 TRBV4-1 . CASSPTAWRVDVEQYF
TRBJ2-5 TRBV6-1 . CASLGQQETQYF
TRBJ2-7 TRBV11-3 . CASSSDRDSYEQYF
TRBJ2-1 TRBV24-1 . CATSDWGNEQFF
TRBJ1-5 TRBV4-1 . CASSQVPDNQPQHF
TRBJ2-3 TRBV6-1 . CASSKRDRGPDTQYF
TRBJ2-3 TRBV6-5 . CASSTHPGDTQYF
TRBJ1-2 TRBV28 . CASSWVRANGYTF
TRBJ2-3 TRBV6-1 few CASSESAGSTDTQYF
TRBJ1-1 TRBV19 . CASSKQGNTEAFF
TRBJ2-7 TRBV13 once CASSGRDELREQYF
TRBJ2-3 TRBV27 . CATFGTDTQYF
TRBJ2-3 TRBV6-1 once CASSAGTVSPHTDTQYF
TRBJ1-2 TRBV20-1 once CSARDSGGHHYGYTF
TRBJ2-1 TRBV18 . CASSLTRWGNEQFF
TRBJ2-5 TRBV11-2 . CASSLAGLELSQTQYF
TRBJ2-1 TRBV4-1 once CASSQDPGTGLYNEQFF